This entry lists 5 T cell receptor beta chains sequenced from one sample in a study of T cells after yellow fever vaccination. Using its own MiXCR run on the 5' RACE reads, TCRdb lists one record per CDR3 protein. The data show over 300,000 distinct CDR3 sequences, with 3% to 4.5% seen just once and around 20% held by the top ten. The sample here was PBMCs, taken on the day of the yellow fever booster vaccination. These receptors all come from a man aged 18 to 30 who received the YFV17D yellow fever vaccine.

In this sample, this clonotype turned up many times. This sequence joins TRBV24-1 and TRBJ1-4, with no clear D. Germline loops: CDR1 KGHDR, CDR2 SFDVKD. Deletions cut 5 bases from V and 7 bases from J, with 4 bases between. The CDR3 is 11 residues long. CDR3 amino acids: CATSGGEKLFF. The CDR3 coding sequence is TGTGCCACCAGTGGGGGTGAAAAACTGTTTTTT.

This clonotype was detected many times. The rearrangement links TRBV28 to TRBJ1-4; D is uncertain. This CDR3 comprises 14 residues. Trimming pared 5 bases from V and 13 bases from J, leaving 20 bases between. Germline-derived CDR1 and CDR2 are MDHEN and SYDVKM. In DNA form, the CDR3 reads TGTGCCAGCAGTAGAACCGGGCTCTTGGACGTACTGTTTTTT. Protein sequence: CASSRTGLLDVLFF.

The chain is built from TRBV12-3 or TRBV12-4 and TRBJ2-3; D not resolved. Trimming pared 7 bases from V and 1 base from J, leaving 15 bases between. The length of the CDR3 is 15 residues. The DNA of the CDR3 is TGTGCCAGCACCAAAAATGACCCTCGCACAGATACGCAGTATTTT. This gives the protein CASTKNDPRTDTQYF.

This clonotype was observed many times. This rearrangement joins TRBV7-2 to TRBJ2-1; 10 nucleotides agree with TRBD2. The CDR3 is 17 residues long. J gave up 9 bases and V 5 bases, and 16 bases lay outside the gene matches. In germline, CDR1 is SGHTA, CDR2 FQGNSA. The DNA of the CDR3 is TGTGCCAGCAGCCCCCCGGGGGGAGCGGGGGGGCAGGGTGAGCAGTTCTTC. It is translated as CASSPPGGAGGQGEQFF.

The V and J genes are TRBV6-5 and TRBJ1-5; TRBD1 agrees at 9 bases. Germline trimming cut 6 bases from V and 4 bases from J; bases unmatched to any gene: 7. Germline values: CDR1 MNHEY, CDR2 SVGAGI. CDR3 size: 15 residues. DNA for the CDR3: TGTGCCAGCAGGTTTACAGGGGGCTCGAATCAGCCCCAGCATTTT. This sequence encodes CASRFTGGSNQPQHF.